The clone carrying this T cell receptor beta chain was detected a few times. Its antigen is still unknown. This entry comes from a study of cytomegalovirus exposure and HLA in healthy donors. Study results and caveats: While the bulk of TCR sequences proved rare, some public TCRs turned up in many donors.

PCR employed 60 Vbeta and 13 Jbeta primers. Libraries were prepared by immunoSEQ multiplex PCR; TCRdb keeps only in-frame clonotypes and omits some of them. The data show fewer than 120,000 clones, with 78% seen just once and 1.3% held by the top ten. V was clipped by 5 bases and J by 8 bases, with 13 bases between them. Germline CDR1 reads SGHDT; CDR2 reads YYEEEE. The CDR3 loop spans 12 amino acids. The chain uses TRBV5-6 and TRBJ1-2; D uncertain. The sequencing input was PBMCs. The clonotype comes from a woman aged 25 to 39 in good health and CMV-seronegative. As DNA, the CDR3 is TGTGCCAGCAGATCCCGGGGTCGGGGCTACACCTTC. Amino acids: CASRSRGRGYTF.